The sequence of this TCR beta chain was determined in a study of T cell responses to AZD1222 COVID-19 vaccine. Repertoires were generated with immunoSEQ multiplex PCR, while TCRdb's copy carries only in-frame clones and drops some. The sample records some 150,000 clones, 88% being singletons. Note on this clone: Its antigen is unidentified.

Study outcomes and limitations: The peak T cell response came first, and repertoires were sampled only after it. White British people made up most donors, females outnumbered males, and clonal diversity was possibly underestimated.

The sample in question was peripheral blood, obtained 28 days after the second dose of the MenACWY control vaccine. This TCR derives from an adult who received the MenACWY meningococcal vaccine as a control.

CDR3 nucleotides: TGTGCCAGCGTATCCGGGGCTTCCTACGAGCAGTACTTC. Amino acid sequence: CASVSGASYEQYF. The chain couples TRBV2 to TRBJ2-7, with D perhaps matching TRBD1 or TRBD2 (5 bases each). CDR3 length equals 13 residues. From germline, CDR1 is SNHLY and CDR2 FYNNEI. Deletions cut 8 bases from V and 1 base from J, with 12 bases between.